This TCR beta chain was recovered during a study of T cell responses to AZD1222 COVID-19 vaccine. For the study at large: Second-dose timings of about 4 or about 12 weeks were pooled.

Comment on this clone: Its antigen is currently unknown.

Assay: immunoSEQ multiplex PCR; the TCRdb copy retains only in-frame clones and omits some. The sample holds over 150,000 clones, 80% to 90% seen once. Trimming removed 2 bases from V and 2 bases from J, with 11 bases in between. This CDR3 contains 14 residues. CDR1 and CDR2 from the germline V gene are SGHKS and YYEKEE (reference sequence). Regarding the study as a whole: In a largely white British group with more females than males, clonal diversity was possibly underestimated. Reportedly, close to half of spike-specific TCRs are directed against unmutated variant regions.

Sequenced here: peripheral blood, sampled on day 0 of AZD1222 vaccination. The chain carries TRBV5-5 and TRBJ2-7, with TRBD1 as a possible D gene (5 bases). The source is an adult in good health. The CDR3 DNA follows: TGTGCCAGCAGCTTTTACAGGCAGACCTACGAGCAGTACTTC. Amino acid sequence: CASSFYRQTYEQYF.